The present entry profiles one T cell receptor (beta chain) with its context. It has no known antigen specificity. Base qualities are not provided; no much larger clone lies one nucleotide away. Other DNA sequences in this sample translate to the same CDR3. The time point label, as the study defines it: blood 2 weeks post-SBRT. Interpreted using the paper, the treatment or condition label stands for: 15 Gy SBRT to primary tumor, nephrectomy 4 weeks later. To follow tumor-enriched clonotypes, peripheral blood was collected serially from radiation-treated patients at baseline and again at 2 weeks and 4 weeks after SBRT. Every patient's renal cell carcinoma showed clear cell pathology. The QIAamp DNA Blood Mini Kit (Qiagen) was used to prepare genomic DNA for TCR sequencing. Only samples passing all quality control checks were included in the analyses. From cysteine to phenylalanine, the CDR3 is 14 amino acids long. The read is trimmed to its CDR3 DNA, 42 bases read in frame from base 1. According to the germline V gene, CDR1 reads SGHRS and CDR2 reads YFSETQ. Trimming removed 1 base from V and 3 bases from J, leaving 11 bases between the germline ends.

TCR beta libraries were generated from genomic DNA with the immunoSEQ kit, following the manufacturer's recommendations. Library preparation used a first multiplex PCR with proprietary primers, then a second PCR adding unique barcodes, with bead cleanups after each round. Each sample batch included a kit-provided positive control reaction and a negative control reaction. The final libraries were assessed on an Agilent 4200 TapeStation D1000 ScreenTape, pooled by volume, and quantified by qPCR. An Illumina NextSeq500 fitted with a MidOutput 150-cycle cartridge performed the sequencing, running 156 Read1 cycles and 15 Index1 cycles with the kit's custom primers. The pooled library was loaded at approximately 0.96 pM, and approximately 19% PhiX control was spiked in. The paper's processing steps were these. Vendor-processed data were analyzed in R, and a clonotype was defined as all T cells sharing the same CDR3 nucleotide sequence. In the clone abundance analyses, frequencies in each sample were normalized to that sample's 10,000 most abundant clones. Public T cell clones, averaging fewer than five per sample, were removed before analysis. Tumor-enriched and baseline blood-enriched clonotypes were defined by at least a 32-fold difference in abundance between compartments. A beta-binomial differential abundance model was used to identify clonotypes that were expanded or contracted between blood time points. Tumor-blood repertoire similarity was measured with the Baroni-Urbani and Buser coefficient, and group comparisons used two-tailed Wilcoxon tests in R. TCRdb limited this immuneACCESS table to in-frame rearrangements with V and J called. A share of clones is missing; checked studies link under half to unresolved V genes, and the rest is unexplained. That table supplies the V and J calls and clone size; D and trimming were determined from the DNA. For this sample the table gives about 120,000 clones, of which around 81% were detected only once. The ten largest clones add up to 5% to 6.5% of the sample.

These data are taken from a study of radiation and T cells in renal cell carcinoma (dated by TCRdb to about 2020). At the level of the whole study: The samples were obtained from a clinical trial, where primary renal cell carcinomas were treated with 15 Gy stereotactic body radiation therapy and then removed by nephrectomy 4 weeks afterward. In total, about 50 samples underwent TCR beta sequencing: approximately 25 tumors plus 27 peripheral blood samples. A total of about 4 million unique CDR3 nucleotide sequences, encoding more than 2 million unique CDR3 amino acid sequences, were found across all 50 or so samples.

Results the study describes overall, beyond this receptor: Dynamics of the blood repertoire were not tracked past 4 weeks after treatment. Effects of radiation dose or scheduling on the TCR repertoire could not be addressed with the single-armed trial design. An increase in top tumor clonotypes in blood was observed from baseline to 2 weeks post-radiation, followed by contraction by 4 weeks, which was taken to suggest transient expansion of tumor-resident clones. No pretreatment tumor biopsies were available, so the baseline intratumoral presence of clonotypes could not be determined.

The sample consisted of blood, taken from a patient whose treatment included radiotherapy and nephrectomy. Recombination linked TRBV5-1 to TRBJ2-7; the D gene is possibly TRBD1 or TRBD2, each agreeing over 7 bases. The origin of this receptor is a middle-aged man with renal cell carcinoma. The CDR3 loop reads CASSLTGEGYEQYF. The sequence in DNA is TGCGCCAGCAGCTTGACAGGGGAGGGCTACGAGCAGTACTTC.